These 30 T cell receptor beta chains were sequenced from one sample in a study of shared clonotypes between healthy human individuals. Clones were read by immunoSEQ multiplex PCR, and TCRdb kept only the in-frame ones, dropping some. Here the sample spans 450,000 to 700,000 clones, about 95% being singletons. Naive CD8 populations comprised CD45RO-negative cells positively selected for CCR7, excluding terminally differentiated effector memory CD45RA+ cells. The specimen was naive CD8+ T cells sorted from blood. Receptors were obtained from a woman in her twenties or thirties in good health.

The chain employs TRBV7-8 and TRBJ1-4; D not resolved. The V end was cut by 1 base, the J end by 7 bases, with 10 bases between. From germline, CDR1 is SGHVS and CDR2 FQNEAQ. The CDR3 extends over 14 amino acids. This chain's CDR3 is CASSLDRVSEKLFF. The CDR3 nucleotides read TGTGCCAGCAGCTTAGATAGGGTCAGTGAAAAACTGTTTTTT. The whole variable domain, remainder taken from reference TRBV7-8 and TRBJ1-4, is GAGVSQSPRYKVAKRGQDVALRCDPISGHVSLFWYQQALGQGPEFLTYFQNEAQLDKSGLPSDRFFAERPEGSVSTLKIQRTQQEDSAVYLCASSLDRVSEKLFFGSGTQLSVL.

A word on this clone: The same CDR3 is also encoded by other DNA sequences in this sample. The rearrangement joins TRBV28 to TRBJ1-2; 9 nucleotides line up with TRBD1. V shed 5 bases and J 5 bases; nucleotides not matched to a gene: 6. Germline CDR1 MDHEN, CDR2 SYDVKM. CDR3 length: 14 residues. The CDR3 here is CASSLTGTGYGYTF. The CDR3 DNA sequence: TGTGCCAGCAGTCTTACCGGGACAGGGTATGGCTACACCTTC.

The CDR3 DNA is TGTGCCAGCAGCGTACTAGCGGGAGCCCTCGGGGAGCAGTACTTC. Residues: CASSVLAGALGEQYF. The chain combines TRBV7-9 with TRBJ2-7; 11 bases line up with TRBD2. The CDR3 sequence is 15 residues long. J was trimmed by 7 bases and V by 5 bases; bases with no gene match: 10. Germline loops: CDR1 SEHNR, CDR2 FQNEAQ (reference sequence).

V usage is TRBV5-1 and J usage is TRBJ2-1; possible D gene TRBD1, 5 bases. CDR1 SGHRS and CDR2 YFSETQ come from the germline V gene. CDR3 length equals 14 residues. V was trimmed by 0 bases and J by 4 bases, leaving 8 bases between them. The CDR3 loop reads CASSLVQGYNEQFF. The CDR3, as DNA: TGCGCCAGCAGCTTGGTTCAGGGATACAATGAGCAGTTCTTC.

The V gene is TRBV14, the J gene TRBJ2-1; D unclear. The ends were cut back, 0 bases at V and 0 bases at J, with 15 bases in the middle. There are 18 residues in the CDR3. From germline, CDR1 is SGHDN and CDR2 FVKESK. CDR3 residues: CASSQDLSVYLSYNEQFF. The CDR3 nucleotides are TGTGCCAGCAGCCAAGATCTGTCTGTCTACCTCTCCTACAATGAGCAGTTCTTC.

The chain recombines TRBV4-1 with TRBJ2-1; D not resolved. V gave up 3 bases and J gave up 9 bases, with 6 bases separating them. This CDR3 has 11 amino acids. Germline CDR1 is MGHRA and CDR2 is YSYEKL. The CDR3 sequence: CASSHATEQFF. The CDR3 DNA is TGCGCCAGCAGCCACGCCACTGAGCAGTTCTTC.

CDR3 bases: TGTGCCAGCCGACAATCGGGACAGTATTACGAGCAGTACTTC. Encoded protein: CASRQSGQYYEQYF. The rearrangement uses TRBV28 and TRBJ2-7; 7 bases line up with TRBD1. The CDR3 extends over 14 amino acids. From germline, CDR1 is MDHEN and CDR2 SYDVKM. The trim removed 8 bases at V and 4 bases at J, leaving 11 bases unmatched.

This clone came up once. The V call is TRBV5-8, the J call TRBJ2-7; D unresolved. V was cut by 0 bases and J by 6 bases, with 7 bases left in between. Looked up from germline, CDR1 is SGHTS and CDR2 is YDEGEE. This CDR3 comprises 12 residues. The CDR3 sequence: CASSLVWGEQYF. Written as DNA, the CDR3 is TGTGCCAGCAGCTTGGTATGGGGCGAGCAGTACTTC.

Concerning this clone itself: The same CDR3 also results from other DNA sequences found in this sample. The chain links TRBV7-9 to TRBJ1-5, with a possible D match to TRBD1 (5 bases). With 1 base removed from V and 3 bases from J, the gap between germline ends came to 10 bases. Germline CDR1 and CDR2: SEHNR and FQNEAQ (reference sequence). This CDR3 is 15 amino acids long. CDR3 nucleotide sequence: TGTGCCAGCAGCTTAGGGGGCGGTCTCAATCAGCCCCAGCATTTT. Its translation is CASSLGGGLNQPQHF.

The chain is built from TRBV4-1 and TRBJ1-5; D not resolved. The V end was cut by 0 bases, the J end by 2 bases, with 11 bases between. CDR1 and CDR2 from the germline V gene are MGHRA and YSYEKL. The CDR3 runs 16 residues. The CDR3: CASSQDPGRGNQPQHF. CDR3 coding DNA: TGCGCCAGCAGCCAAGACCCAGGACGCGGCAATCAGCCCCAGCATTTT.

J is TRBJ2-5 and V is TRBV28; TRBD2 might be the D (5 bases). CDR1 is MDHEN, CDR2 SYDVKM, per germline. V shed 8 bases and J shed 5 bases, with 12 bases lying between them. This CDR3 has 12 residues. In DNA, the CDR3 is TGTGCCAGCGGCTCGTGGGAGGAGACCCAGTACTTC. Its translation: CASGSWEETQYF. The complete variable domain, with remaining parts taken from reference TRBV28 and TRBJ2-5, reads DVKVTQSSRYLVKRTGEKVFLECVQDMDHENMFWYRQDPGLGLRLIYFSYDVKMKEKGDIPEGYSVSREKKERFSLILESASTNQTSMYLCASGSWEETQYFGPGTRLLVL.

The rearrangement joins TRBV6-6 to TRBJ2-2; 7 nucleotides match TRBD1. V shed 5 bases, J shed 3 bases, and the junction held 9 bases outside the gene matches. In germline, CDR1 is MNHNY, CDR2 SVGAGI (reference sequence). This CDR3 region has 16 residues. In DNA, the CDR3 is TGTGCCAGCAGTCCTCTTGGGGACAGATACACCGGGGAGCTGTTTTTT. Its protein product is CASSPLGDRYTGELFF.

This clone was observed a single time. The V gene is TRBV6-1, the J gene TRBJ2-7; 9 nucleotides line up with TRBD1. The CDR3 is 14 residues long. Germline V gene data show CDR1 as MNHNS and CDR2 as SASEGT. V gave up 2 bases and J gave up 7 bases; unmatched junction bases: 6. CDR3 region: CASSETGQGREQYF. In DNA form, the CDR3 reads TGTGCCAGCAGTGAAACGGGACAGGGTAGGGAGCAGTACTTC.

The chain is built from TRBV11-2 and TRBJ2-2, with a weak D call TRBD2 (5 bases). CDR1 is SGHAT and CDR2 is FQNNGV in the germline V gene. This CDR3 is 15 amino acids long. V lost 6 bases and J lost 4, with 15 bases in between. The CDR3 reads CASSPPLARTGELFF. The CDR3 DNA is TGTGCCAGCAGTCCCCCGCTAGCTCGCACCGGGGAGCTGTTTTTT.

The chain combines TRBV6-1 with TRBJ2-7, with D maybe TRBD2 (5 bases). The germline CDR1 and CDR2 sequences are MNHNS and SASEGT. Trimming took off 11 bases at V and 3 bases at J, with 11 bases between the two ends. The CDR3 is made up of 11 amino acids. Written as DNA, the CDR3 is TGTGCCCTGACTCGGGGCTACGAGCAGTACTTC. As protein: CALTRGYEQYF.

Here the CDR3 reads CASAAEYEQYF. The CDR3 DNA reads TGTGCCAGCGCTGCAGAATACGAGCAGTACTTC. V is TRBV6-4 and J is TRBJ2-7; D is uncertain. The CDR3 contains 11 residues. Trimming removed 8 bases from V and 4 bases from J, with 9 bases in between. The germline V gene encodes CDR1 MRHNA and CDR2 SNTAGT.

This clone was found once. The rearrangement joins TRBV7-9 to TRBJ2-7; D might be TRBD2 (5 bases). This CDR3 is 14 amino acids long. CDR1 and CDR2 (germline): SEHNR, FQNEAQ (reference sequence). Trimming took 1 base from V and 3 from J, leaving 10 bases between them. The CDR3 protein is CASSLVLANYEQYF. The CDR3 DNA reads TGTGCCAGCAGCTTAGTGTTAGCGAACTACGAGCAGTACTTC.

The chain carries TRBV5-1 and TRBJ1-1; no firm D call. This CDR3 region has 14 residues. Trimming cost V 5 bases and J 1 base, with 12 bases left between them. Germline CDR1 SGHRS, CDR2 YFSETQ. The CDR3 DNA sequence: TGCGCCAGCAGGTCGACGGACGGGAACACTGAAGCTTTCTTT. Translating gives CASRSTDGNTEAFF.

The rearrangement joins TRBV4-2 to TRBJ2-3; D unresolved. Germline values: CDR1 LGHNA, CDR2 YNFKEQ. The CDR3 sequence is 14 residues long. Trimming shortened V by 4 bases and J by 0 bases, and 8 bases separated the two germline ends. The DNA for the CDR3 is TGTGCCAGCAGCCCACCGGGTAGCACAGATACGCAGTATTTT. Its translation is CASSPPGSTDTQYF.

The chain has TRBV10-1 and TRBJ1-3; D is undetermined. Germline CDR1 reads WNHNN; CDR2 reads SYGVQD (reference sequence). The CDR3 length is 15 residues. Trimming took off 5 bases at V and 0 bases at J, with 11 bases between the two ends. CDR3: CASSPGSYSGNTIYF. As DNA, the CDR3 is TGCGCCAGCAGTCCCGGATCCTACTCTGGAAACACCATATATTTT.

The gene calls are TRBV7-9 and TRBJ2-7; a weak D match, TRBD1 (5 bases). Deletions cut 0 bases from V and 10 bases from J, with 7 bases between. The CDR3 is made up of 11 amino acids. The germline V gene has CDR1 SEHNR and CDR2 FQNEAQ (reference sequence). CDR3 sequence reads: CASSLAREQYF. CDR3 nucleotide sequence: TGTGCCAGCAGCTTAGCCAGGGAACAGTACTTC.

The J gene is TRBJ2-1, the V gene TRBV28, with D hard to call. This CDR3 has 12 amino acids. The V and J ends lost 3 bases and 8 bases respectively, with 8 bases between them. Germline V lookup: CDR1 MDHEN, CDR2 SYDVKM. The CDR3 bases are TGTGCCAGCAGTTTTGAACGGGATGAGCAGTTCTTC. Its protein product is CASSFERDEQFF.

The rearrangement uses TRBV5-4 and TRBJ2-7; D is undetermined. This CDR3 region has 12 residues. Germline lookup yields CDR1 SGHNT and CDR2 YYREEE (reference sequence). V lost 0 bases, J lost 4 bases, and 5 bases lay in between. The CDR3 DNA is TGTGCCAGCAGCTTGGACTTTTACGAGCAGTACTTC. The encoded protein is CASSLDFYEQYF.

J is TRBJ1-4 and V is TRBV2, with D tentatively TRBD1 (6 bases). The CDR3 consists of 13 residues. The germline V gene has CDR1 SNHLY and CDR2 FYNNEI. Between the trimmed V and J ends, which lost 5 bases and 7 bases, there was a span of 11 bases. This CDR3 is CASSRGGSEKLFF. The CDR3 region has the DNA TGTGCCAGCAGTAGAGGGGGGAGTGAAAAACTGTTTTTT.

The chain has TRBV25-1 and TRBJ1-1; TRBD1 might be the D (6 bases). V lost 6 bases to trimming and J lost 3 bases, with 14 bases between them. Germline CDR1 is MGHDK and CDR2 is SYGVNS. The CDR3 runs 14 residues. CDR3: CASSGGDTYTEAFF. CDR3 bases: TGTGCCAGCAGCGGGGGGGACACTTACACTGAAGCTTTCTTT.

The V and J genes are TRBV7-2 and TRBJ1-1; a possible D gene is TRBD1 (5 bases). The V end was cut by 3 bases, the J end by 3 bases, with 14 bases between. Germline V gene lookup returns CDR1 SGHTA and CDR2 FQGNSA. The CDR3 totals 15 residues. This CDR3 is CASSLSGIWYTEAFF. CDR3 DNA sequence: TGTGCCAGCAGCTTGTCAGGGATTTGGTACACTGAAGCTTTCTTT.

In this sample, this clone turned up once. The J gene is TRBJ2-5, the V gene TRBV29-1; tentatively, D is TRBD2 (6 bases). The J call is doubtful: the DNA matches TRBJ2-7 better. Germline CDR1 SQVTM, CDR2 ANQGSEA. The CDR3 has 12 amino acids. DNA for the CDR3: TGCCTCCATGCGGGGAGAGGTGACGAGCAGTACTTC. Protein: CLHAGRGDEQYF.

The chain has TRBV5-5 and TRBJ2-7, with TRBD2 matching 10 bases. The V and J ends lost 0 bases and 5 bases, in that order; junction bases with no gene match: 14. From germline, CDR1 is SGHKS and CDR2 YYEKEE (reference sequence). The CDR3 runs to 18 residues. The CDR3 DNA is TGTGCCAGCAGCTTGGCCGGGGTAGCGGGAGGTGCATTCGACGAGCAGTACTTC. It specifies CASSLAGVAGGAFDEQYF. Full variable domain (remainder filled in from reference TRBV5-5 and TRBJ2-7): DAGVTQSPTHLIKTRGQQVTLRCSPISGHKSVSWYQQVLGQGPQFIFQYYEKEERGRGNFPDRFSARQFPNYSSELNVNALLLGDSALYLCASSLAGVAGGAFDEQYFGPGTRLTVT.

The V gene is TRBV2, the J gene TRBJ1-2; D may be TRBD1 (6 bases). V lost 5 bases and J lost 4, with 14 bases in between. The V gene's germline CDR1 is SNHLY and CDR2 FYNNEI. CDR3 size: 14 residues. The CDR3 region has the DNA TGTGCCAGCAGTCCGGGGGGGCACGGCTATGGCTACACCTTC. It codes for CASSPGGHGYGYTF.

The rearrangement uses TRBV7-9 and TRBJ2-3; maybe TRBD1 (5 bases). Trimming left V 5 bases short and J 0 bases short, with 9 bases between. CDR1 and CDR2 from the germline V gene are SEHNR and FQNEAQ (reference sequence). The CDR3 totals 14 residues. This chain's CDR3 is CASSPRQSTDTQYF. Here the CDR3 DNA reads TGTGCCAGCAGCCCAAGACAGAGCACAGATACGCAGTATTTT.